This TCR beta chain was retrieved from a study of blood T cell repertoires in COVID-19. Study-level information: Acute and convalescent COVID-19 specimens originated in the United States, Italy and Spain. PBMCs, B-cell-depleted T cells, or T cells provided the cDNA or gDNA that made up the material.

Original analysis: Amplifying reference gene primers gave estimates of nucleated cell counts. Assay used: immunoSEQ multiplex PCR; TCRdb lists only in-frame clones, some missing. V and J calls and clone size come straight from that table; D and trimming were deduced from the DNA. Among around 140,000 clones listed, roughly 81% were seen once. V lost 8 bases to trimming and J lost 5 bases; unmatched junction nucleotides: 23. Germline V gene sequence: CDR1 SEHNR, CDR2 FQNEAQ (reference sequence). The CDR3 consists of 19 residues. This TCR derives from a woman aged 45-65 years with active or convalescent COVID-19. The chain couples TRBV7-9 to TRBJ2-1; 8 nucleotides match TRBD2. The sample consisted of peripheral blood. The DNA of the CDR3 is TGTGCCAGCTGCCAGGCACGGTGGACCGCCGGGACTAGGGACAATGAGCAGTTCTTC. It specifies CASCQARWTAGTRDNEQFF.